This TCR beta chain is from a study of T cell responses to AZD1222 COVID-19 vaccine (dated by TCRdb to about 2021). Turning to the overall study: A total of 240 or so trial participants underwent TCR sequencing, of whom about 210 had received two doses of AZD1222 and approximately 25 had received two doses of the MenACWY control vaccine. Trial participants were enrolled into age subgroups of 18-55, 56-69 and 70-plus years, which contained about 150, 28 and 57 TCR-sequenced participants, respectively.

The intended sense of this specimen's time point label: about 28 days (+/-7) after the second vaccine dose. The treatment or condition label for this specimen denotes: meningococcal conjugate vaccine given as trial control. Samples from vaccinated people were obtained from the UK trials COV001 and COV002, which included a single-blind randomized controlled phase 2/3 trial of AZD1222 (ChAdOx1 nCoV-19) in healthy adults. Trial participant PBMC samples were collected at day 0 and day 28 after the second dose for TCRbeta chain sequencing. V loses 6 bases, J loses 1 base, and the germline ends lie 6 bases apart. The CDR3 runs 12 residues from the cysteine to the phenylalanine. Of all the DNA, just the CDR3 is kept, 36 bases in frame from base 1. CDR1 SQVTM and CDR2 ANQGSEA are derived from the germline V gene. Results and caveats for the whole study, not just this receptor: CD4 TCRs associated with the vaccine covered the entire spike protein, and the dominant responses were in regions 160-218 and 743-854. The 56-69-year group was small, and its depth increase did not reach significance, likely because of low power. Reportedly, close to half of the unique spike-specific TCRs recognized epitopes lying outside the regions that are mutated in the B.1.351 and B.1.1.7 variants. Conclusions about previously exposed vaccinees were limited because only a handful of AZD1222 recipients were SARS-CoV-2 seropositive at baseline. Because no samples from the day 14 peak response were available, repertoires could be characterized only after the peak T cell response. After two AZD1222 doses, spike-specific TCR breadth and depth were significantly higher than at day 0 and than in MenACWY recipients. Participants were mostly white British and included more females than males, and it was suggested by the authors that clonal diversity may have been underestimated.

In regard to this clone: No antigen is known for it. No base qualities exist here, and no much larger clone lies one base off it.

The CDR3 regions of human TCRbeta chains were analyzed by immunosequencing. In the source study's methods: TCRs in the repertoires were matched against a reference library of SARS-CoV-2-specific TCRs that had been generated with the MIRA antigen-specificity platform. Breadth was defined as the fraction of unique TCRs that were SARS-CoV-2-associated. Depth was defined as the fraction of total T cells that were SARS-CoV-2-associated. Each spike-specific TCR was assigned to its reactive spike region and to a CD4 or CD8 class using the MIRA data. Log10-transformed breadth and depth values were compared by one-way ANOVA with Sidak's multiple comparisons tests. The table was pulled from immuneACCESS by TCRdb, which kept in-frame rearrangements only. Such tables lose some clones; where checked, under half of the loss comes from unresolved V genes, and the rest has no known cause. The D gene and trimming were derived from the DNA, and the V and J assignments and clone size from that table. The sample table contains under 150,000 clones; only one count was recorded for roughly 85% of them. The ten largest clones represent 7.9% of the sample.

This sample comprised peripheral blood, obtained 28 days after the second dose of the MenACWY control vaccine. The receptor was isolated from an adult who received the MenACWY meningococcal vaccine as a control. The chain is made from TRBV29-1 and TRBJ2-2; the D gene is perhaps TRBD1, on 6 matching bases. CDR3 reads: CSVTGNTGELFF. The nucleotides read TGCAGCGTGACAGGGAACACCGGGGAGCTGTTTTTT.